The rows below give T cell receptor beta chains drawn from one sample of a study of shared clonotypes between healthy human individuals. The repertoire was sequenced with immunoSEQ multiplex PCR; TCRdb's copy has only in-frame clones and lacks some. In the table there are around 2.5 million clones, 80% to 95% of which are singletons. The sequencing input was naive CD4+ T cells from PBMCs. Receptors originate from a man aged 18 to 35 in good health. Some clones in this sample may be carry-over from other donors' samples. The CDR3 runs from the conserved cysteine through the conserved F or W. The D gene is left open where the match is weak. Size values are once, few and many counts, or a class for expanded clones, and some rows have none.

cdr3_nt: TGTGCCAGCAGTTACTCGAATCTGGGAGGGGGTTTTGGCTACACCTTC; cdr3_aa: CASSYSNLGGGFGYTF; d_call: -; j_call: TRBJ1-2; v_call: TRBV6-5; clone_size: -
cdr3_nt: TGCGCCAGCAGCCAAGATCAGCAAGAGACCCAGTACTTC; cdr3_aa: CASSQDQQETQYF; d_call: -; j_call: TRBJ2-5; v_call: TRBV4-3; clone_size: -
cdr3_nt: TGTGCCAGCTCACCGGGGGGACAGACTAACTATGGCTACACCTTC; cdr3_aa: CASSPGGQTNYGYTF; d_call: TRBD1; j_call: TRBJ1-2; v_call: TRBV18; clone_size: -
cdr3_nt: TGTGCCAGCAGCTCGGACAGGGCCCACGAGCAGTACTTC; cdr3_aa: CASSSDRAHEQYF; d_call: TRBD1; j_call: TRBJ2-7; v_call: TRBV7-9; clone_size: -
cdr3_nt: TGCGCCAGCAGCTTGGCCGGGAAGGGGGGCACTGAAGCTTTCTTT; cdr3_aa: CASSLAGKGGTEAFF; d_call: -; j_call: TRBJ1-1; v_call: TRBV5-1; clone_size: -
cdr3_nt: TGTGCCAGCCAGCGGGACGCCGCCTCTGGAAACACCATATATTTT; cdr3_aa: CASQRDAASGNTIYF; d_call: -; j_call: TRBJ1-3; v_call: TRBV6-5; clone_size: -
cdr3_nt: TGTGCCAGCAGTGACGTACGGTACCCTAACTATGGCTACACCTTC; cdr3_aa: CASSDVRYPNYGYTF; d_call: -; j_call: TRBJ1-2; v_call: TRBV6-1; clone_size: -
cdr3_nt: TGTGCCAGCAGCTTTTTCAGGGGGAGTGAAAAACTGTTTTTT; cdr3_aa: CASSFFRGSEKLFF; d_call: TRBD1; j_call: TRBJ1-4; v_call: TRBV7-9; clone_size: -
cdr3_nt: TGTGCCAGCAGCCTTAACACTGAAGCTTTCTTT; cdr3_aa: CASSLNTEAFF; d_call: -; j_call: TRBJ1-1; v_call: TRBV5-8; clone_size: -
cdr3_nt: TGTGCCAGCAGCCGGGACCGGATCTATGGCTACACCTTC; cdr3_aa: CASSRDRIYGYTF; d_call: -; j_call: TRBJ1-2; v_call: TRBV7-2; clone_size: -
cdr3_nt: TGTGCCAGCAGACGTGTAGCGGAGAGCTACGAGCAGTACTTC; cdr3_aa: CASRRVAESYEQYF; d_call: -; j_call: TRBJ2-7; v_call: TRBV6-5; clone_size: -
cdr3_nt: TGTGCCAGTAGTATTCGACTAGCGGGAGCGGGTTTAGGGAATGAGCAGTTCTTC; cdr3_aa: CASSIRLAGAGLGNEQFF; d_call: TRBD2; j_call: TRBJ2-1; v_call: TRBV19; clone_size: -
cdr3_nt: TGTGCCAGCAGCGTAGGTAGCCGCTCCCGGGTCAACGAGCAGTACTTC; cdr3_aa: CASSVGSRSRVNEQYF; d_call: -; j_call: TRBJ2-7; v_call: TRBV9; clone_size: -
cdr3_nt: TGTGCCAGTAGTCCCGACGGGACAGGGGGCTACGAGCAGTACTTC; cdr3_aa: CASSPDGTGGYEQYF; d_call: TRBD1; j_call: TRBJ2-7; v_call: TRBV19; clone_size: -
cdr3_nt: TGCGCCAGCAGCTTCGGGGGGCGGGAGACCCAGTACTTC; cdr3_aa: CASSFGGRETQYF; d_call: -; j_call: TRBJ2-5; v_call: TRBV5-1; clone_size: -
cdr3_nt: TGTGCCAGCAGCCCCGATGGGAGGGGCGCATCCACTGAAGCTTTCTTT; cdr3_aa: CASSPDGRGASTEAFF; d_call: -; j_call: TRBJ1-1; v_call: TRBV5-4; clone_size: once
cdr3_nt: TGTGCCAGCAGTATGACAGGTGACCGCCGGGGGCGTGGCTACACCTTC; cdr3_aa: CASSMTGDRRGRGYTF; d_call: -; j_call: TRBJ1-2; v_call: TRBV28; clone_size: -
cdr3_nt: TGTGCCAGCAGCAAAGAGGGTCTTAGCGGGAGGGACACCGGGGAGCTGTTTTTT; cdr3_aa: CASSKEGLSGRDTGELFF; d_call: -; j_call: TRBJ2-2; v_call: TRBV21-1; clone_size: -
cdr3_nt: TGTGCCAGCAGACTAGACAGGGGGCAAGGTGAAGCTTTCTTT; cdr3_aa: CASRLDRGQGEAFF; d_call: TRBD1; j_call: TRBJ1-1; v_call: TRBV5-4; clone_size: -
cdr3_nt: TGTGCCACCAGCAGAGTCCCGGACAGGGGGCAATTTGTTCAGCCCCAGCATTTT; cdr3_aa: CATSRVPDRGQFVQPQHF; d_call: TRBD1; j_call: TRBJ1-5; v_call: TRBV15; clone_size: -